Shown below are 18 T cell receptor beta chains from a single sample sequenced in a study of CD8 T cells in ankylosing spondylitis. One entry per CDR3 protein, called by TCRdb with MiXCR from the 5' RACE reads. Of some 39,000 distinct CDR3 sequences in the sample, roughly 11% were seen once. The material sequenced was synovial fluid, either unsorted or a sorted T cell fraction (not recorded which). These receptors originate from a male donor with ankylosing spondylitis.

This clonotype was counted many times. The chain links TRBV3-1 to TRBJ2-7; no definite D call. Between the trimmed V and J ends, which lost 0 bases and 3 bases, there was a span of 9 bases. Germline CDR1 LGHDT, CDR2 YNNKEL (reference sequence). The CDR3 sequence is 14 residues long. The CDR3 nucleotides are TGTGCCAGCAGCCAAGAGGAAAGCGACTACGAGCAGTACTTC. It encodes CASSQEESDYEQYF.

This clonotype was picked up a small number of times. The chain has TRBV12-3 or TRBV12-4 and TRBJ1-2; 7 positions agree with TRBD1. The V gene end was trimmed by 2 bases and the J gene end by 5 bases; junction bases not matched to a gene: 11. The CDR3 consists of 16 residues. The DNA of the CDR3 is TGTGCCAGCAGTTTAAGTTGGTCAGGGGGAGGTTATGGCTACACCTTC. Amino acid sequence: CASSLSWSGGGYGYTF.

The chain couples TRBV30 to TRBJ2-1, with D perhaps assigned TRBD1 or TRBD2 (5 bases each). Trimming stripped 2 bases from V and 5 bases from J, with 13 bases between. The germline V gene has CDR1 GTSNPN and CDR2 SVGIG (reference sequence). CDR3 length equals 14 residues. The CDR3 reads CAWSLRGLNNEQFF. DNA for the CDR3: TGTGCCTGGAGTCTTCGGGGCCTAAACAATGAGCAGTTCTTC.

The V call is TRBV14, the J call TRBJ2-2, with 8 nucleotides matching TRBD2. V was pared by 8 bases and J by 6 bases, with 11 bases of the junction left unmatched. This CDR3 comprises 15 residues. CDR1 and CDR2 from the germline V gene are SGHDN and FVKESK. CDR3 DNA: TGTGCCAGCGGCCGTGCGACTAGCGTTGCCGGGGAGCTGTTTTTT. Translating gives CASGRATSVAGELFF.

This clonotype was counted at least ten times. The chain combines TRBV7-3 with TRBJ1-6; the D gene is possibly TRBD1 (6 bases). The CDR3 extends over 13 amino acids. V was cut by 6 bases and J by 6 bases, with 9 bases left in between. CDR1 and CDR2 (germline): SGHTA, FQGTGA. The CDR3 spells CASRQQGNSPLHF. CDR3 bases: TGTGCCAGCAGGCAACAGGGTAATTCACCCCTCCACTTT. The entire variable domain, with the rest obtained from reference TRBV7-3 and TRBJ1-6, is as follows: GAGVSQTPSNKVTEKGKYVELRCDPISGHTALYWYRQSLGQGPEFLIYFQGTGAADDSGLPNDRFFAVRPEGSVSTLKIQRTERGDSAVYLCASRQQGNSPLHFGNGTRLTVT.

At least ten counts were recorded for this clonotype. The rearrangement links TRBV20-1 to TRBJ2-1; 10 positions agree with TRBD1. The trim removed 3 bases at V and 7 bases at J, leaving 9 bases unmatched. From germline, CDR1 is DFQATT and CDR2 SNEGSKA (reference sequence). The CDR3 totals 15 residues. CDR3 DNA: TGCAGTGCTAGGGGGCCGGACAGGGGGTGGAATGAGCAGTTCTTC. Protein product: CSARGPDRGWNEQFF.

This clonotype was seen more than once but under ten times. V gene TRBV28 combines with J gene TRBJ2-3, with 10 bases lining up with TRBD2. Per germline, CDR1 MDHEN and CDR2 SYDVKM. CDR3 length equals 15 residues. Trimming took 4 bases from V and 2 from J; bases not matched to a gene: 3. The CDR3 here is CASSSLAGSTDTQYF. As DNA, the CDR3 is TGTGCCAGCAGTTCACTAGCGGGGTCCACAGATACGCAGTATTTT.

This clonotype was observed at least ten times. The chain recombines TRBV4-3 with TRBJ2-1, with no clear D. This CDR3 region has 17 residues. CDR1 is LGHNA, CDR2 YSLEER, per germline. V lost 0 bases and J 2 bases, leaving 14 bases between the germline ends. CDR3 sequence: CASSQDWAGTPYNEQFF. CDR3 bases: TGCGCCAGCAGCCAAGACTGGGCCGGTACCCCCTACAATGAGCAGTTCTTC.

This clonotype has a count of ten or more. No DNA is shown, since the ends of the CDR3 on it are uncertain; the CDR3 is the one TCRdb lists. V and J are TRBV29-1 and TRBJ2-2; the table's D call, TRBD1, has no DNA check behind it. The CDR3 length is 13 residues, termini included. Germline V lookup: CDR1 SQVTM, CDR2 ANQGSEA. Here the CDR3 reads CSGGQAGGELFFF.

The chain employs TRBV20-1 and TRBJ2-4; unclear D gene. Trimming removed 1 base from V and 2 bases from J, with 6 bases in between. The CDR3 is 13 amino acids. Germline lookup yields CDR1 DFQATT and CDR2 SNEGSKA (reference sequence). The CDR3 DNA follows: TGCAGTGCTAGAGCGGGTACCAAAAACATTCAGTACTTC. It specifies CSARAGTKNIQYF.

In this sample, this clonotype turned up many times. The chain is built from TRBV5-1 and TRBJ2-7; a weak D match, TRBD1 (5 bases). Germline V gene lookup returns CDR1 SGHRS and CDR2 YFSETQ. The CDR3 length is 14 residues. The ends were cut back, 3 bases at V and 2 bases at J, with 12 bases in the middle. The CDR3: CASSYTGDPYEQYF. The CDR3 nucleotides read TGCGCCAGCAGCTATACAGGTGACCCCTACGAGCAGTACTTC.

This clonotype was picked up one time. It may be a read error: a sequence one base away is much more abundant. This rearrangement joins TRBV5-1 to TRBJ2-7; 11 nucleotides match TRBD2. The CDR3 runs to 15 residues. Trimming took 6 bases from V and 1 from J; bases not matched to a gene: 6. Germline-derived CDR1 and CDR2 are SGHRS and YFSETQ. CDR3 bases: TGCGCCAGCAACTCGGGGACTAGCGGATCCTACGAGCAGTACTTC. Translation: CASNSGTSGSYEQYF.

The chain recombines TRBV20-1 with TRBJ2-3; the D is unclear. The CDR3 runs 12 residues. The V end lost 5 bases, the J end lost 2 bases, and 8 bases lay between the germline ends. The germline V gene has CDR1 DFQATT and CDR2 SNEGSKA (reference sequence). CDR3 bases: TGCAGTGCTTGGGATGACACAGATACGCAGTATTTT. This gives the protein CSAWDDTDTQYF.

This clonotype occurred a few times. V gene TRBV7-8 combines with J gene TRBJ2-7, with D maybe TRBD1 (6 bases). This CDR3 has 15 residues. Germline V gene sequence: CDR1 SGHVS, CDR2 FQNEAQ. V lost 2 bases and J lost 7, with 18 bases in between. The DNA of the CDR3 is TGTGCCAGCAGCTTATGGGATGGGGGCCCTGGGGAGCAGTACTTC. This encodes CASSLWDGGPGEQYF.

This clonotype has ten or more counts. This CDR3 is CSVARELNNEQFF. The CDR3 bases are TGCAGCGTTGCGCGGGAGCTTAACAATGAGCAGTTCTTC. The chain combines TRBV29-1 with TRBJ2-1, with TRBD2 identical over 7 bases. This CDR3 contains 13 residues. V dropped 4 bases and J dropped 5; count of bases not matched to a gene: 5. From germline, CDR1 is SQVTM and CDR2 ANQGSEA.

In this sample, this clonotype turned up a few times. The chain couples TRBV6-5 to TRBJ1-5; 9 bases are a match to TRBD1. CDR1 is MNHEY, CDR2 SVGAGI, per germline. CDR3 size: 14 residues. Trimming cost V 4 bases and J 7 bases; bases outside gene matches: 5. This CDR3 is CASSSKDRGQPQHF. Written as DNA, the CDR3 is TGTGCCAGCAGTTCTAAGGACAGGGGACAGCCCCAGCATTTT.

In nucleotides, the CDR3 is TGCAGTGCTAGAAAAGCGCCCCTGGTCGAGCAGTACTTC. It is translated as CSARKAPLVEQYF. J is TRBJ2-7 and V is TRBV20-1; no clear D gene. Per germline, CDR1 DFQATT and CDR2 SNEGSKA (reference sequence). Trimming took off 2 bases at V and 6 bases at J, with 14 bases between the two ends. The CDR3 has 13 residues.

There are a few counts of this clonotype. The chain has TRBV7-2 and TRBJ2-1, with D possibly being TRBD2 (6 bases). V was trimmed by 5 bases and J by 10 bases, leaving 18 bases between them. Germline-derived CDR1 and CDR2 are SGHTA and FQGNSA. The CDR3 sequence is 14 residues long. The CDR3 DNA is TGTGCCAGCAGCCGCGGGACTCACCCCAGAGAGCAGTTCTTC. It is translated as CASSRGTHPREQFF.